These 27 T cell receptor beta chains originate from one sample sequenced in a study of cytomegalovirus exposure and HLA in healthy donors. Only in-frame clones appear in the TCRdb table, and some are missing; sequencing was by immunoSEQ multiplex PCR. The repertoire holds about 190,000 clones, with roughly 82% as singletons. The specimen sequenced was PBMCs. These receptors all stem from a young man in good health and CMV-seropositive.

V usage is TRBV19 and J usage is TRBJ1-2; 8 bases are a match to TRBD1. Germline lookup yields CDR1 LNHDA and CDR2 SQIVND (reference sequence). The CDR3 totals 16 residues. The V segment lost 4 bases and the J segment 5 bases; nucleotides outside the gene matches: 12. CDR3 region: CASSTARGLEGYGYTF. The CDR3 DNA sequence: TGTGCCAGTAGTACGGCCAGGGGGCTGGAGGGGTATGGCTACACCTTC.

This clone was seen a few times. The rearrangement links TRBV7-2 to TRBJ2-5, with 9 bases that match TRBD2. Germline CDR1 SGHTA, CDR2 FQGNSA. V was pared by 5 bases and J by 4 bases, with 11 bases of the junction left unmatched. The CDR3 sequence is 16 residues long. The CDR3 nucleotides read TGTGCCAGCAGCCGACAATTAGCGGGAGTGGGAGAGACCCAGTACTTC. Amino acids: CASSRQLAGVGETQYF.

The chain carries TRBV7-5 and TRBJ2-6; the tabulated D call, TRBD2, remains unverified against the DNA. TRBV7-5 is described as a pseudogene. There are 13 residues in the CDR3. The DNA of the CDR3 is TGTGCCAGAACCGCGAGGGGGGCCAACGTCCTGACTTTC. Translating it yields CARTARGANVLTF.

The chain recombines TRBV28 with TRBJ2-7; 7 bases fit TRBD1. Germline CDR1 reads MDHEN; CDR2 reads SYDVKM. V gave up 5 bases and J gave up 1 base; unmatched junction bases: 5. This CDR3 is built from 14 residues. The CDR3 region is CASSPGRGSYEQYF. Written as DNA, the CDR3 is TGTGCCAGCAGTCCGGGCAGGGGGTCCTACGAGCAGTACTTC.

The chain recombines TRBV7-6 with TRBJ2-5; TRBD2 is a possible D gene (6 bases). CDR3 length: 16 residues. Germline V gene lookup returns CDR1 SGHVS and CDR2 FNYEAQ. V lost 6 bases, J lost 5 bases, and 22 bases lay in between. CDR3 region: CASSSPLRERVETQYF. The CDR3, as DNA: TGTGCCAGCAGTTCCCCCTTGCGGGAAAGGGTGGAGACCCAGTACTTC. Variable domain in full (rest from reference TRBV7-6 and TRBJ2-5): GAGVSQSPRYKVTKRGQDVALRCDPISGHVSLYWYRQALGQGPEFLTYFNYEAQQDKSGLPNDRFSAERPEGSISTLTIQRTEQRDSAMYRCASSSPLRERVETQYFGPGTRLLVL.

The rearrangement links TRBV5-4 to TRBJ1-2, with 9 bases that match TRBD1. V shed 2 bases, J shed 0 bases, and the junction held 8 bases outside the gene matches. Per germline, CDR1 SGHNT and CDR2 YYREEE (reference sequence). The CDR3 consists of 17 residues. CDR3 residues: CASSFDPGQGANYGYTF. CDR3 nucleotide sequence: TGTGCCAGCAGCTTCGATCCGGGACAGGGTGCTAACTATGGCTACACCTTC.

The chain recombines TRBV27 with TRBJ2-1, with TRBD2 matching 7 bases. Germline CDR1 is MNHEY and CDR2 is SMNVEV (reference sequence). CDR3 length: 14 residues. V lost 4 bases and J lost 8; bases outside the gene matches: 8. The CDR3 DNA sequence: TGTGCCAGCAGTTCCTCCCTAACTAGCGATGAGCAGTTCTTC. Protein: CASSSSLTSDEQFF.

V usage is TRBV28 and J usage is TRBJ2-7, with a possible D match to TRBD2 (6 bases). The germline gives CDR1 MDHEN, CDR2 SYDVKM. This CDR3 region has 14 residues. Trimming pared 3 bases from V and 2 bases from J, leaving 11 bases between. As DNA, the CDR3 is TGTGCCAGCAGTTTTTTACCGGGAGCCTACGAGCAGTACTTC. Translated, it gives CASSFLPGAYEQYF.

CDR3 loop: CASSFRLVSTDTQYF. CDR3 bases: TGTGCCAGCAGCTTTCGGCTAGTCAGCACAGATACGCAGTATTTT. The V and J genes are TRBV5-4 and TRBJ2-3; no firm D call. CDR3 length: 15 amino acids. The ends were cut back, 2 bases at V and 0 bases at J, with 10 bases in the middle. Germline CDR1 and CDR2: SGHNT and YYREEE (reference sequence).

The rearrangement joins TRBV5-1 to TRBJ1-2, with unresolved D. CDR3 length equals 13 residues. The V gene's germline CDR1 is SGHRS and CDR2 YFSETQ. The V end was cut by 0 bases, the J end by 4 bases, with 7 bases between. CDR3 region: CASSLAEVYGYTF. CDR3 sequence (DNA): TGCGCCAGCAGCTTGGCCGAGGTCTATGGCTACACCTTC.

The CDR3 nucleotides read TGTGCCAGCAGCTCGGGGGACAGGGTCACCGGGGAGCTGTTTTTT. Amino acid sequence: CASSSGDRVTGELFF. The gene calls are TRBV9 and TRBJ2-2; 9 positions match TRBD1. The germline V gene has CDR1 SGDLS and CDR2 YYNGEE. The CDR3 consists of 15 residues. V shed 4 bases, J shed 4 bases, and the junction held 5 bases outside the gene matches.

This rearrangement joins TRBV20-1 to TRBJ2-5; unclear D gene. V was shortened by 5 bases and J by 3 bases, with 7 bases between the two germline ends. The CDR3 contains 11 residues. Germline V gene lookup returns CDR1 DFQATT and CDR2 SNEGSKA (reference sequence). This chain's CDR3 is CSALEKETQYF. The CDR3 nucleotides read TGCAGTGCTCTAGAAAAAGAGACCCAGTACTTC.

The chain combines TRBV30 with TRBJ2-3; 11 nucleotides agree with TRBD2. The J segment lost 1 base and the V segment lost 3 bases, leaving 3 bases of the junction unmatched. The germline CDR1 and CDR2 sequences are GTSNPN and SVGIG (reference sequence). This CDR3 comprises 15 residues. Here the CDR3 reads CAWSLAGGGTDTQYF. The CDR3 DNA reads as TGTGCCTGGAGCTTAGCGGGAGGGGGCACAGATACGCAGTATTTT.

CDR3 nucleotides: TGCGCCAGCAGCCCGGGGACTAGCGGGAGGGATTACAATGAGCAGTTCTTC. Residues: CASSPGTSGRDYNEQFF. This chain connects TRBV5-1 to TRBJ2-1; 16 bases align to TRBD2. This CDR3 has 17 residues. Germline V lookup: CDR1 SGHRS, CDR2 YFSETQ. V lost 4 bases to trimming and J lost 4 bases; unmatched junction nucleotides: 5.

This chain uses TRBV19 with TRBJ1-5; tentatively, D is TRBD1 (6 bases). V shed 3 bases and J shed 4 bases, with 13 bases lying between them. From germline, CDR1 is LNHDA and CDR2 SQIVND (reference sequence). This CDR3 comprises 15 residues. CDR3 amino acids: CASSIAGASNQPQHF. The CDR3 bases are TGTGCCAGTAGTATCGCGGGGGCTTCTAATCAGCCCCAGCATTTT.

This rearrangement joins TRBV28 to TRBJ2-5; D perhaps matches TRBD2 (6 bases). CDR1 and CDR2 (germline): MDHEN, SYDVKM. V gave up 6 bases and J gave up 2 bases, with 10 bases separating them. The CDR3 loop spans 13 amino acids. CDR3 amino acids: CASRVGGQETQYF. Written as DNA, the CDR3 is TGTGCCAGCAGAGTTGGGGGGCAAGAGACCCAGTACTTC.

The genes are TRBV6-5 and TRBJ2-1, with 10 bases matching TRBD2. Germline lookup yields CDR1 MNHEY and CDR2 SVGAGI. The CDR3 totals 14 residues. The J segment lost 7 bases and the V segment lost 7 bases, leaving 7 bases of the junction unmatched. This CDR3 reads CASTSSGSGNEQFF. CDR3 coding DNA: TGTGCCAGCACTTCTAGCGGGAGTGGGAATGAGCAGTTCTTC.

This clone was detected only once. This sequence joins TRBV20-1 and TRBJ2-1; no definite D call. Germline V gives CDR1 DFQATT, CDR2 SNEGSKA (reference sequence). This CDR3 spans 11 amino acids. V was clipped by 6 bases and J by 9 bases, with 12 bases between them. CDR3 sequence: CSAHLEIEQFF. CDR3 DNA sequence: TGCAGTGCCCATCTAGAGATTGAGCAGTTCTTC.

The chain combines TRBV4-3 with TRBJ2-7, with a weak D call TRBD1 (6 bases). V dropped 3 bases and J dropped 2 bases, with 11 bases sitting between them. The CDR3 has 14 amino acids. CDR1 is LGHNA and CDR2 is YSLEER in the germline V gene. The CDR3 DNA reads TGCGCCAGCAGCCAGGGACAACGAGCCTACGAGCAGTACTTC. It specifies CASSQGQRAYEQYF.

The rearrangement links TRBV7-9 to TRBJ1-5; 8 bases agree with TRBD1. The CDR3 has 15 amino acids. Germline trimming cut 1 base from V and 5 bases from J; bases unmatched to any gene: 4. Germline CDR1 and CDR2: SEHNR and FQNEAQ (reference sequence). CDR3 sequence (DNA): TGTGCCAGCAGCTTAGGGACAGGGAACGATCAGCCCCAGCATTTT. Translating it yields CASSLGTGNDQPQHF.

This chain links TRBV5-4 with TRBJ1-3; 7 nucleotides line up with TRBD1. With 0 bases clipped from V and 2 bases from J, the junction kept 5 bases outside the gene matches. CDR1 is SGHNT and CDR2 is YYREEE in the germline V gene (reference sequence). There are 16 residues in the CDR3. CDR3 loop: CASSLAQGVPGNTIYF. CDR3 nucleotides: TGTGCCAGCAGCTTGGCCCAGGGGGTGCCTGGAAACACCATATATTTT.

CDR3 protein: CASSLARGTGGTEAFF. As DNA, the CDR3 is TGCGCCAGCAGCTTGGCCAGGGGGACAGGGGGGACTGAAGCTTTCTTT. The V call is TRBV5-1, the J call TRBJ1-1; 11 nucleotides agree with TRBD1. The junction had 6 bases not matched to a gene; V was cut back by 0 bases and J by 5 bases. The CDR3 contains 16 residues. Per germline, CDR1 SGHRS and CDR2 YFSETQ.

The V and J genes are TRBV9 and TRBJ1-3; a possible D gene is TRBD1 (5 bases). CDR1 SGDLS and CDR2 YYNGEE come from the germline V gene. Trimming shortened V by 4 bases and J by 0 bases, and 8 bases separated the two germline ends. This CDR3 has 14 amino acids. The CDR3 DNA reads as TGTGCCAGCAGCCCCGACAGCTCTGGAAACACCATATATTTT. Translated: CASSPDSSGNTIYF. Variable domain in full (rest from reference TRBV9 and TRBJ1-3): DSGVTQTPKHLITATGQRVTLRCSPRSGDLSVYWYQQSLDQGLQFLIQYYNGEERAKGNILERFSAQQFPDLHSELNLSSLELGDSALYFCASSPDSSGNTIYFGEGSWLTVV.

This rearrangement joins TRBV28 to TRBJ2-1; 7 bases fit TRBD2. J was trimmed by 6 bases and V by 3 bases; bases with no gene match: 8. The germline V gene has CDR1 MDHEN and CDR2 SYDVKM. The CDR3 extends over 15 amino acids. Here the CDR3 reads CASSFGDYIINEQFF. The CDR3, as DNA: TGTGCCAGCAGTTTTGGGGACTATATTATCAATGAGCAGTTCTTC.

The chain combines TRBV19 with TRBJ2-7; 12 bases align to TRBD2. V gave up 6 bases and J gave up 5 bases; unmatched junction bases: 8. Germline assignment: CDR1 LNHDA and CDR2 SQIVND (reference sequence). CDR3 length: 15 amino acids. The CDR3 here is CASRVTSGSSDEQYF. The CDR3, as DNA: TGTGCCAGTAGGGTGACTAGCGGGAGTTCGGACGAGCAGTACTTC.

The chain recombines TRBV10-3 with TRBJ2-2; 14 bases agree with TRBD2. The CDR3 runs 18 residues. V shed 5 bases, J shed 5 bases, and the junction held 10 bases outside the gene matches. The germline gives CDR1 ENHRY, CDR2 SYGVKD. CDR3 coding DNA: TGTGCCATCAGTTTGGGACTAGCGGGAGAGTCGGGTACCGGGGAGCTGTTTTTT. It encodes CAISLGLAGESGTGELFF.

V and J are TRBV7-9 and TRBJ2-1, with 10 bases matching TRBD2. V shed 5 bases and J 0 bases; nucleotides not matched to a gene: 4. Per germline, CDR1 SEHNR and CDR2 FQNEAQ (reference sequence). This CDR3 is 16 amino acids long. CDR3 loop: CASSPPSGSSYNEQFF. The CDR3 region has the DNA TGTGCCAGCAGCCCGCCTAGCGGGAGCTCCTACAATGAGCAGTTCTTC.